This TCR beta chain stems from a study of T cell repertoires in cytomegalovirus infection. The wider study: Both a matching HLA type and CMV infection were indicated by public TCR beta signatures. General study points: Clonotypes of TCR beta that were HLA-C-restricted and CMV-specific dominated the ex vivo response.

Worth noting for this clonotype: No antigen is known for it.

MiXCR, run by TCRdb on the reads, gives a single entry per CDR3 protein. The data contain under 850,000 distinct CDR3 sequences, roughly 30% of them singletons. This TCR came from a human donor in good health (CMV status not recorded). Some clones in this sample may be carry-over from other donors' samples. This material consisted of cultured PBMCs, taken from culture after CMV antigen stimulation.

CDR3 amino acids: CATSRDRPGTPYNEQFF. The CDR3 coding sequence is TGTGCCACCAGCAGAGATCGCCCCGGGACACCTTACAATGAGCAGTTCTTC. The chain uses TRBV15 and TRBJ2-1, with a tentative D call TRBD1 (6 bases). The CDR3 sequence is 17 residues long. Trimming left V 0 bases short and J 4 bases short, with 16 bases between. Germline CDR1 LNHNV, CDR2 YYDKDF (reference sequence).